The T cell receptor beta chain under discussion was sequenced for a study of Graves' ophthalmopathy and Graves' hyperthyroidism. Unmatched junction bases numbered 6, after V lost 5 bases and J lost 6 bases. The CDR3 length is 13 residues. The germline CDR1 and CDR2 sequences are MGHRA and YSYEKL. This clonotype was observed a few times. Its antigen is unidentified. Other autoimmune diseases, uncontrolled infections, pregnancy or lactation led to the exclusion of patients. Orbital computed tomography and thyroid ultrasound, along with TRAb, serum thyroxine and clinical symptoms, underpinned diagnosis. Study-level results: The model reached approximately 70% sensitivity and approximately 72% specificity for predicting ophthalmopathy progression. Among expanded thyroid clonotypes above 0.001 frequency, most also occurred in blood.

The authors amplified TCR beta CDR3 regions, and they did so from RNA transcripts for repertoire sequencing. RT-PCR was first run with HTBI primers, then multiplex PCR in a second round. TCRdb reprocessed the multiplex PCR reads via MiXCR and lists one record per CDR3 protein. Of 680,000 or so distinct CDR3 sequences in the sample, about 20% were seen once. The V call is TRBV4-1, the J call TRBJ2-7; 8 bases align to TRBD2. The material sequenced was peripheral blood. This TCR was recovered from a young woman with stable Graves' hyperthyroidism. Some clones in this sample may be carry-over from other donors' samples. DNA for the CDR3: TGCGCCAGCAGCGGAGCGGGAGTCTCCGAGCAGTACTTC. Its protein product is CASSGAGVSEQYF.